What follows are 9 T cell receptor beta chains derived from one specimen sequenced in a study of T cells in Graves' hyperthyroidism and ophthalmopathy. The source material, RNA transcripts, was used to amplify TCR beta CDR3 regions. In the first-round RT-PCR of the TCR CDR3, the HTBI primer set was used. TCRdb redid the calling of the multiplex PCR reads with MiXCR, one entry per CDR3 protein. This table holds approximately 590,000 distinct CDR3 sequences, 46% found once. Sample: peripheral blood or thyroid tissue (not recorded which). Receptors originate from a woman younger than 30 with Graves' hyperthyroidism.

The chain carries TRBV20-1 and TRBJ1-2; 8 bases map to TRBD1. Per the germline V gene, CDR1 is DFQATT and CDR2 is SNEGSKA (reference sequence). CDR3 size: 13 residues. V dropped 6 bases and J dropped 2; count of bases not matched to a gene: 5. This CDR3 is CSARQGFNYGYTF. The CDR3 coding sequence is TGCAGTGCAAGACAGGGGTTCAACTATGGCTACACCTTC.

This rearrangement joins TRBV7-9 to TRBJ2-2; D possibly corresponds to TRBD1 (6 bases). This CDR3 spans 14 amino acids. Trimming took off 5 bases at V and 6 bases at J, with 13 bases between the two ends. Germline-derived CDR1 and CDR2 are SEHNR and FQNEAQ (reference sequence). CDR3 protein: CASSERQDSGELFF. In nucleotides, the CDR3 is TGTGCCAGCAGCGAAAGACAGGATTCCGGGGAGCTGTTTTTT.

This clonotype was detected a few times. The chain is built from TRBV20-1 and TRBJ1-1, with D hard to call. The germline V and J ends were trimmed by 6 bases and 4 bases, with 12 bases remaining between them. CDR1 and CDR2 (germline): DFQATT, SNEGSKA (reference sequence). The CDR3 covers 12 residues. The CDR3 DNA sequence: TGCAGTGCCGGGAGAATGGGCACTGAAGCTTTCTTT. Translated, it gives CSAGRMGTEAFF.

The rearrangement joins TRBV9 to TRBJ2-7; D assignment may be TRBD1 or TRBD2 (5 bases each). The CDR3 length is 12 residues. V lost 7 bases and J 2 bases, leaving 10 bases between the germline ends. Looked up from germline, CDR1 is SGDLS and CDR2 is YYNGEE. As DNA, the CDR3 is TGTGCCAGCCGGGGCAGGGCCTACGAGCAGTACTTC. Encoded protein: CASRGRAYEQYF.

Of note for this clonotype: The junction departs from germline at one end; a sequencing error may be responsible. The V gene is TRBV7-2, the J gene TRBJ2-5; maybe TRBD2 (5 bases). The CDR3 spans 13 residues. Per germline, CDR1 SGHTA and CDR2 FQGNSA. The CDR3 protein is CASSISVRETQYF. The CDR3 nucleotides are TGCGCCAGCAGCATTAGCGTTAGAGAGACCCAGTACTTC.

This chain connects TRBV7-9 to TRBJ1-3; TRBD1 is a possible D gene (5 bases). This CDR3 region has 14 residues. Trimming cost V 4 bases and J 4 bases, with 11 bases left between them. Germline CDR1 SEHNR, CDR2 FQNEAQ (reference sequence). The CDR3 sequence is CASSYGGTGNTIYF. CDR3 nucleotide sequence: TGTGCCAGCAGCTACGGGGGGACGGGAAACACCATATATTTT.

The chain is built from TRBV2 and TRBJ2-2, with D maybe TRBD1 (5 bases). The V and J ends lost 6 bases and 6 bases respectively, with 14 bases between them. The CDR3 consists of 14 residues. Germline V lookup: CDR1 SNHLY, CDR2 FYNNEI. For the CDR3, the DNA is TGTGCCAGCAGCCACCGTAGCAGGGCCGGGGAGCTGTTTTTT. Its protein product is CASSHRSRAGELFF.

The gene calls are TRBV10-3 and TRBJ1-1; possible D gene TRBD1, 5 bases. Germline V lookup: CDR1 ENHRY, CDR2 SYGVKD. The CDR3 totals 12 residues. Trimming took 11 bases from V and 7 from J, leaving 17 bases between them. The CDR3 sequence is CAVQGKFDEAFF. CDR3 in DNA: TGTGCCGTCCAGGGTAAATTTGATGAAGCTTTCTTT.

This clonotype was found many times. The rearrangement uses TRBV20-1 and TRBJ1-1; D unclear. This CDR3 is 12 amino acids long. V shed 0 bases and J shed 4 bases, with 6 bases lying between them. Per germline, CDR1 DFQATT and CDR2 SNEGSKA (reference sequence). In DNA, the CDR3 is TGCAGTGCTAGAGATCGGGTCACTGAAGCTTTCTTT. Encoded protein: CSARDRVTEAFF.